This T cell receptor (beta chain) derives from a study of T cells after posttransplantation cyclophosphamide. Germline loops: CDR1 MNHEY, CDR2 SMNVEV (reference sequence). V lost 5 bases and J lost 3, with 13 bases in between. The CDR3 loop spans 14 amino acids. Produced via immunoSEQ multiplex PCR; TCRdb's table is partial and in-frame only. Altogether tens of thousands of clones are present, 92% being singletons, with the ten largest covering 2.5% to 4%. Regarding this clone: Its cognate antigen is unknown.

General study results and limits: Tissue-infiltrating T cells from skin or gut overlapped little with blood T cells.

V is TRBV27 and J is TRBJ1-1; D remains ambiguous. Material for sequencing was PBMCs. The clonotype originates from a woman aged 50 to 60 in good health and a related stem cell transplant donor. In nucleotides, the CDR3 is TGTGCCAGCAGTATTCAGGTGGGCTACACTGAAGCTTTCTTT. Encoded protein: CASSIQVGYTEAFF.